The sample holds many counts of the clone carrying this TCR beta chain. Its antigen is still unknown. The data are from a study of regulatory T cells in long-lasting Graves disease. The V and J ends lost 6 bases and 2 bases respectively, with 8 bases between them. Looked up from germline, CDR1 is MNHNS and CDR2 is SASEGT. The CDR3 covers 12 residues. Study results and caveats: Persistent disease was characterized by preferential usage of TRBV28, TRBJ1-2 and TRBJ2-5.

Time point defined: newly diagnosed GD, antithyroid drugs for less than 3 months. PBMC-extracted RNA yielded the TCR library. With iRepertoire HTBI primers and Arm-PCR of CDR3 regions, TCR beta libraries were built. TCRdb redid the calling of the multiplex PCR reads with MiXCR, one entry per CDR3 protein. The table lists 580,000 or so distinct CDR3 sequences, around 15% of them singletons. These data also formed part of another study, on T cells in Graves' hyperthyroidism and ophthalmopathy.

This receptor was obtained from a man between 18 and 35 years old with Graves disease. The V call is TRBV6-1, the J call TRBJ2-7, with no clear D. The specimen comprised peripheral blood mononuclear cells (PBMCs), sampled at new diagnosis, from a patient treated with antithyroid drugs. CDR3 region: CASSIGAYEQYF. The CDR3 DNA sequence: TGTGCCAGCAGCATCGGCGCCTACGAGCAGTACTTC.